This TCR beta chain came from a study of blood T cell repertoires in COVID-19. Study context: In each case, the material was cDNA or gDNA derived from T cells, B-cell-depleted T cells, or PBMCs.

This clone was observed a few times. The CDR3 spans 13 residues. Germline CDR1 and CDR2: GTSNPN and SVGIG (reference sequence). The V gene lost 2 bases and the J gene lost 7 bases, with 11 bases spanning the gap. Original processing notes: Amplification with reference gene primers provided the estimates of nucleated cell counts. Repertoires were generated with immunoSEQ multiplex PCR, while TCRdb's copy carries only in-frame clones and drops some. That table gives V, J and clone size, and the DNA gave D and trimming. Of approximately 250,000 clones in the sample, around 84% were seen once. V gene TRBV30 combines with J gene TRBJ1-4; perhaps TRBD1 as D (6 bases). The TCR sequence derives from a young man with acute COVID-19. The material sequenced was PBMCs or T cells enriched from blood (not recorded which). The CDR3 DNA is TGTGCCTGGAGTTGGCAGGGGAGTGAAAAACTGTTTTTT. Amino acid sequence: CAWSWQGSEKLFF. Combining the CDR3 with reference TRBV30 and TRBJ1-4 gives the whole variable domain SQTIHQWPATLVQPVGSPLSLECTVEGTSNPNLYWYRQAAGRGLQLLFYSVGIGQISSEVPQNLSASRPQDRQFILSSKKLLLSDSGFYLCAWSWQGSEKLFFGSGTQLSVL.